Each of the 10 T cell receptor beta chains below was sequenced from the same sample in a study of blood T cell repertoires in COVID-19 (dated by TCRdb to the early 2020s). Library method: the immunoSEQ multiplex PCR assay. In TCRdb, the immuneACCESS table is reduced to in-frame sequences with V and J assigned. These tables do not hold every clone; where another copy was compared, an unresolved V gene accounts for under half, and the others remain unexplained. For this sample the table gives hundreds of thousands of clones, of which around 88% were detected only once. The ten biggest clones cover 10% to 15% of the sample. Sequencing was performed on peripheral blood. Source of these receptors: a woman aged 45 to 65 with COVID-19, enrolled during active disease.

This chain connects TRBV18 to TRBJ2-2, with D perhaps matching TRBD1 (6 bases). The length of the CDR3 is 17 residues. With 0 bases removed from V and 7 bases from J, the gap between germline ends came to 18 bases. The V gene's germline CDR1 is KGHSH and CDR2 LQKENI. The chain's CDR3 is CASSPPQQGRGNGELFF. CDR3 bases: TGTGCCAGCTCACCACCGCAACAGGGAAGGGGGAACGGGGAGCTGTTTTTT.

The V call is TRBV15, the J call TRBJ2-1; 8 bases fit TRBD1. CDR1 is LNHNV, CDR2 YYDKDF, per germline (reference sequence). The V and J ends lost 4 bases and 4 bases, in that order; junction bases with no gene match: 9. The CDR3 has 16 residues. CDR3 nucleotides: TGTGCCACCAGCACTGTTCCGGACAGGGTGTACAATGAGCAGTTCTTC. This translates into CATSTVPDRVYNEQFF.

The chain recombines TRBV11-1 with TRBJ1-2; 8 bases map to TRBD1. The V and J ends lost 1 base and 7 bases, in that order; junction bases with no gene match: 11. Germline CDR1 and CDR2: SGHAT and FQDESV (reference sequence). CDR3 length equals 16 residues. The CDR3 region has the DNA TGTGCCAGCAGCTTAGGCGGGACAGGCCTTGTCGGTGGCTACACCTTC. Protein product: CASSLGGTGLVGGYTF.

This clone was recorded a few times. This chain uses TRBV5-4 with TRBJ1-2; no firm D call. V lost 1 base and J lost 6, with 13 bases in between. CDR1 and CDR2 from the germline V gene are SGHNT and YYREEE (reference sequence). There are 14 residues in the CDR3. CDR3 sequence: CASSLKQINHGYTF. CDR3 nucleotide sequence: TGTGCCAGCAGCTTGAAACAGATAAACCATGGCTACACCTTC.

The chain combines TRBV6-5 with TRBJ1-5; unclear D gene. V was shortened by 6 bases and J by 7 bases, with 13 bases between the two germline ends. CDR3 length equals 13 residues. Germline V gene lookup returns CDR1 MNHEY and CDR2 SVGAGI. The CDR3 reads CASRELSVQPQHF. CDR3 nucleotide sequence: TGTGCCAGCAGGGAGCTATCTGTCCAGCCCCAGCATTTT.

The chain is built from TRBV18 and TRBJ2-7, with D perhaps matching TRBD1 (6 bases). The CDR3 length is 15 residues. Trimming pared 6 bases from V and 0 bases from J, leaving 15 bases between. The germline gives CDR1 KGHSH, CDR2 LQKENI. The CDR3, as DNA: TGTGCCAGCTCCCCCAGGGGCCGAAGCTCCTACGAGCAGTACTTC. It encodes CASSPRGRSSYEQYF.

This sequence joins TRBV3-1 (or the pseudogene TRBV3-2) and TRBJ1-6; 7 bases map to TRBD1. The CDR3 loop spans 19 amino acids. J lost 1 base, V lost 0 bases, and 9 bases had no gene match. CDR1 and CDR2 from the germline V gene are LGHDT and YNNKEL (reference sequence). For the CDR3, the DNA is TGTGCCAGCAGCCAAGATGTTACGAGGGGGCAGTCCTATAATTCACCCCTCCACTTT. The encoded protein is CASSQDVTRGQSYNSPLHF.

The chain links TRBV19 to TRBJ2-3; tentative D call: TRBD1 (5 bases). The germline V gene has CDR1 LNHDA and CDR2 SQIVND (reference sequence). The CDR3 covers 14 residues. V lost 3 bases to trimming and J lost 2 bases, with 9 bases between them. The DNA of the CDR3 is TGTGCCAGTAGTATTAAGACAGCCACAGATACGCAGTATTTT. It is translated as CASSIKTATDTQYF.

The rearrangement uses TRBV2 and TRBJ1-2, with D unresolved. The CDR3 contains 14 residues. The V end lost 2 bases, the J end lost 4 bases, and 11 bases lay between the germline ends. The germline V gene has CDR1 SNHLY and CDR2 FYNNEI. CDR3 coding DNA: TGTGCCAGCAGTGAAAATATGTTGGCCTATGGCTACACCTTC. Translation gives CASSENMLAYGYTF.

This clone came up once. The V call is TRBV2, the J call TRBJ1-5; TRBD1 matches at 11 bases. The germline V gene has CDR1 SNHLY and CDR2 FYNNEI. Unmatched junction bases numbered 5, after V lost 0 bases and J lost 7 bases. This CDR3 has 16 residues. CDR3: CASSEARGQGGQPQHF. The DNA for the CDR3 is TGTGCCAGCAGTGAAGCGCGGGGACAGGGGGGCCAGCCCCAGCATTTT.